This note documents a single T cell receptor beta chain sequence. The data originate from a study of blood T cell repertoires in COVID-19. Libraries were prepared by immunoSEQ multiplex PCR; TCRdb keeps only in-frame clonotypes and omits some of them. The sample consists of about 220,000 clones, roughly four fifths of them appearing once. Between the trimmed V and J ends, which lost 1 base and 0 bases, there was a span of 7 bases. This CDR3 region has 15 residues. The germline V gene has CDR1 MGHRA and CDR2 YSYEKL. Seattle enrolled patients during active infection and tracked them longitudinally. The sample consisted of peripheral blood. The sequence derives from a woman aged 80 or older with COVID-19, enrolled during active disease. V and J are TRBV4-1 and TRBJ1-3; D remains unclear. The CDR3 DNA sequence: TGCGCCAGCAGCCAAGCCCCGAGCTCTGGAAACACCATATATTTT. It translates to CASSQAPSSGNTIYF.